One sample yielded the 5 T cell receptor beta chains listed below, sequenced in a study of T cells in Graves' hyperthyroidism and ophthalmopathy. TCR beta CDR3 regions were amplified from RNA transcripts. The HTBI set primed first-round TCR CDR3 RT-PCR. One entry per CDR3 protein, called by TCRdb with MiXCR from the multiplex PCR reads. The profile covers about 590,000 distinct CDR3 sequences, with more than 13% appearing a single time and less than 9% taken by the ten largest. What was sequenced was blood. These receptors came from a woman between 18 and 29 years old with Graves' ophthalmopathy.

This clonotype was detected ten times or more. The V gene is TRBV28, the J gene TRBJ2-7; 9 bases line up with TRBD2. Germline V gene lookup returns CDR1 MDHEN and CDR2 SYDVKM. The CDR3 extends over 16 amino acids. Losses at the gene ends were 7 bases for V and 2 bases for J; bases not matched to a gene: 12. The CDR3 bases are TGTGCCAGCAACACAATGGGACTAGCTGTGACCTACGAGCAGTACTTC. It specifies CASNTMGLAVTYEQYF.

This clonotype has at least ten counts. V is TRBV13 and J is TRBJ2-7; 7 positions agree with TRBD1. Germline CDR1 and CDR2: PRHDT and FYEKMQ (reference sequence). The CDR3 has 15 residues. V gave up 5 bases and J gave up 0 bases; unmatched junction bases: 7. CDR3 nucleotides: TGTGCCAGCAGCCAATCCAGGGGGAACTCCTACGAGCAGTACTTC. Amino acids: CASSQSRGNSYEQYF.

At least ten counts were recorded for this clonotype. CDR3 DNA sequence: TGTGCCAGCAGTTTGATGTGGAGGGGGACTGAAGCTTTCTTT. Protein: CASSLMWRGTEAFF. The V gene is TRBV27, the J gene TRBJ1-1; weak D call: TRBD1 (6 bases). With 3 bases removed from V and 5 bases from J, the gap between germline ends came to 13 bases. This CDR3 spans 14 amino acids. Germline assignment: CDR1 MNHEY and CDR2 SMNVEV (reference sequence).

This clonotype was counted ten times or more. This rearrangement joins TRBV28 to TRBJ2-7; 9 nucleotides agree with TRBD2. Germline lookup yields CDR1 MDHEN and CDR2 SYDVKM. V was clipped by 3 bases and J by 2 bases; unmatched bases: 8. The CDR3 sequence is 16 residues long. CDR3 sequence (DNA): TGTGCCAGCAGTTTCCCCTCAAGCGGGAGGACCTACGAGCAGTACTTC. Amino acid sequence: CASSFPSSGRTYEQYF. Full variable domain (outside the CDR3, taken from reference TRBV28 and TRBJ2-7): DVKVTQSSRYLVKRTGEKVFLECVQDMDHENMFWYRQDPGLGLRLIYFSYDVKMKEKGDIPEGYSVSREKKERFSLILESASTNQTSMYLCASSFPSSGRTYEQYFGPGTRLTVT.

This chain connects TRBV7-9 to TRBJ2-7; 8 nucleotides agree with TRBD1. V trimming: 6 bases; J trimming: 5 bases; junction bases outside the gene matches: 6. CDR3 length: 13 residues. CDR1 is SEHNR and CDR2 is FQNEAQ in the germline V gene (reference sequence). The DNA for the CDR3 is TGTGCCAGCAGGAGGCAGGGGGCAGACGAGCAGTACTTC. Translation gives CASRRQGADEQYF.